What follows describes a single TCR beta chain. Its antigen is not identified. At the deep level, the assay was run. Several immunoSEQ 96-well plates shared each subset's DNA, each plate a replicate. Measured with immunoSEQ multiplex PCR; TCRdb has only the in-frame clones, and not every one. Counted here are around 2.1 million clones, about 92% occurring once; the ten biggest clones make up about 1.5%. The data originate from a study of shared clonotypes between healthy human individuals. Whole-study findings and limits: A generally larger estimated richness was seen in naive subsets than in memory subsets. With a handful of donors compared, around 5% of naive CD4 clonotypes were shared.

CD45RO-negative, CCR7-selected cells formed the naive CD8 fraction, which excluded terminally differentiated effector memory CD45RA+ cells. The sample consisted of naive CD8+ T cells from PBMCs. The origin of this receptor is a man younger than 35 in good health. Some clones in this sample may be carry-over from other donors' samples.

CDR3 nucleotides: TGTGCCACCAGCAGAGACGAGGGGACGAACCCAGAAGGCTACACCTTC. Encoded protein: CATSRDEGTNPEGYTF. The J gene is TRBJ1-2, the V gene TRBV15; possible D gene TRBD1, 5 bases. The germline CDR1 and CDR2 sequences are LNHNV and YYDKDF (reference sequence). The CDR3 sequence is 16 residues long. Trimming took 0 bases from V and 8 from J, leaving 19 bases between them.